This TCR beta chain was recorded in a study of OX40 agonist ivuxolimab in advanced cancers. Whole-study context: Ivuxolimab is a fully human IgG2 antibody that activates OX40 (CD134). Whole-study results and caveats: Patients with a partial response at 0.1-3.0 mg/kg had among the lowest clonal expansion. CD8+ T cells (on average) carried more expanded clones than CD4+ T cells.

CDR3 length equals 14 residues. Trimming took off 6 bases at V and 0 bases at J, with 8 bases between the two ends. Per germline, CDR1 LNHDA and CDR2 SQIVND (reference sequence). Details on this clone: What it recognizes is unknown.

Only in-frame clones appear in the TCRdb table, and some are missing; sequencing was by immunoSEQ multiplex PCR. In the table there are roughly 60,000 clones, 80% to 85% of which are singletons. The V and J genes are TRBV19 and TRBJ1-4; no definite D call. The receptor was isolated from an adult with an advanced solid tumor such as melanoma, head and neck, liver or kidney cancer. The specimen was CD4+ or CD8+ T cells sorted from blood, collected in a trial of the OX40 agonist ivuxolimab. CDR3 nucleotides: TGTGCCAGTAGAGGTGGGGCAACTAATGAAAAACTGTTTTTT. Translated: CASRGGATNEKLFF.